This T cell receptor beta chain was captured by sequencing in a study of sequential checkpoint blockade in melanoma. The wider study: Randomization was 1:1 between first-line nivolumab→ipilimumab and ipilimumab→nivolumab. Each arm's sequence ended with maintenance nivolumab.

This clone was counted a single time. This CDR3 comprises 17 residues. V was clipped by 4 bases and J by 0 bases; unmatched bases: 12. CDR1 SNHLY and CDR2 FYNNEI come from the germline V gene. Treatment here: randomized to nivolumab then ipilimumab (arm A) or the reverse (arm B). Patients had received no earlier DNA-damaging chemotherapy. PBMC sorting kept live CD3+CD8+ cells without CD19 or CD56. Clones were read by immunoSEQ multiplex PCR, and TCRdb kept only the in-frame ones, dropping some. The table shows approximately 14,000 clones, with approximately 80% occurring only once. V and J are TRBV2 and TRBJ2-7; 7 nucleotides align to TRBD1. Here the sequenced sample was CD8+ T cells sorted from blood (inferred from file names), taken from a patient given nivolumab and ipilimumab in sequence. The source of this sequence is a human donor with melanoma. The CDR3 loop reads CASSAETRDSFSYEQYF. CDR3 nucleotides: TGTGCCAGCAGTGCTGAAACACGGGACAGTTTCTCCTACGAGCAGTACTTC.